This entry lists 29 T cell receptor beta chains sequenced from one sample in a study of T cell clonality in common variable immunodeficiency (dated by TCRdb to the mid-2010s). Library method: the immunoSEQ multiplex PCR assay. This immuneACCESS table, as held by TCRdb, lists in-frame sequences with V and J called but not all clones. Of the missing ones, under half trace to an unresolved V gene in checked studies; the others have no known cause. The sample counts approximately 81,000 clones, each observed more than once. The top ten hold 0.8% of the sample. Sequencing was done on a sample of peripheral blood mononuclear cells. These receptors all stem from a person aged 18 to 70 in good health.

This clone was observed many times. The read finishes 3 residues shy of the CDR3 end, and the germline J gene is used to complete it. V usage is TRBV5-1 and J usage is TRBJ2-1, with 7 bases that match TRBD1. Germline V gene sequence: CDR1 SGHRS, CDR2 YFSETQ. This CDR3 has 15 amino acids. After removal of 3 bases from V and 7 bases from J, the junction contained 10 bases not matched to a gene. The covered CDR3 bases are TGCGCCAGCAGCTCCGGACAGGTCGGGTGGAATGAG. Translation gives CASSSGQVGWNE. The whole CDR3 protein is CASSSGQVGWNEQFF.

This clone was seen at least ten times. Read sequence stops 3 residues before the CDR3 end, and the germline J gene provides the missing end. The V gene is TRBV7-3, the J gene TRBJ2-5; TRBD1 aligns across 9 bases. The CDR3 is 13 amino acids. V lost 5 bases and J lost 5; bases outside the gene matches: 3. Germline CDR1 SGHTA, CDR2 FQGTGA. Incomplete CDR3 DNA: TGTGCCAGCAGCCGGGACAGGGAGGAGACC. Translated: CASSRDREET. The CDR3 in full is CASSRDREETQYF.

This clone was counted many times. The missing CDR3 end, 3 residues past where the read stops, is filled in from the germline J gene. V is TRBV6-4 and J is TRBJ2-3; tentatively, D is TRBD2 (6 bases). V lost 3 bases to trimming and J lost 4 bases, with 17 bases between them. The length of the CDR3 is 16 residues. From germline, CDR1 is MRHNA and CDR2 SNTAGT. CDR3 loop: CASSESSATRADTQYF. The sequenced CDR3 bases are TGTGCCAGCAGTGAGTCTAGCGCCACTCGAGCAGATACG.

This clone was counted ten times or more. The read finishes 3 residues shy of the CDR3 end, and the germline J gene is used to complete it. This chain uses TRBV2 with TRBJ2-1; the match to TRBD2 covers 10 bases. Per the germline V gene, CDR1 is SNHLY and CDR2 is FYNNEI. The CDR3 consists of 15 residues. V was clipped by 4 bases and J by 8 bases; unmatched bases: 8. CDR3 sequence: CASSGSAGGPDEQFF. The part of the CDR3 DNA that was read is TGTGCCAGCAGTGGGTCAGCGGGAGGGCCTGATGAG. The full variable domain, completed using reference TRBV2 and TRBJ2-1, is EPEVTQTPSHQVTQMGQEVILRCVPISNHLYFYWYRQILGQKVEFLVSFYNNEISEKSEIFDDQFSVERPDGSNFTLKIRSTKLEDSAMYFCASSGSAGGPDEQFFGPGTRLTVL.

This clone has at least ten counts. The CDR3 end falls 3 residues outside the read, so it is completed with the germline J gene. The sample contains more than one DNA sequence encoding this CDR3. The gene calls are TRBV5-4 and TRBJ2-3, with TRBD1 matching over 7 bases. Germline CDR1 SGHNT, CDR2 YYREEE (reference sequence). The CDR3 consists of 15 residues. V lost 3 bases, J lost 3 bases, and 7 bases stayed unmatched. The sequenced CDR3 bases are TGTGCCAGCAGCTCAAGGACAGGCGGTACAGATACG. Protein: CASSSRTGGTDT. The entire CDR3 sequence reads CASSSRTGGTDTQYF.

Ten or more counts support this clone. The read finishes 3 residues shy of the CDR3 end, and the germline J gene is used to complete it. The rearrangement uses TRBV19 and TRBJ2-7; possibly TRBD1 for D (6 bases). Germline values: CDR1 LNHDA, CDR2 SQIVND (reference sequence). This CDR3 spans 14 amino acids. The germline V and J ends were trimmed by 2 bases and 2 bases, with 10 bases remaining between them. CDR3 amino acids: CASSITGTPYEQYF. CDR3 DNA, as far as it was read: TGTGCCAGTAGTATAACAGGGACCCCCTACGAG.

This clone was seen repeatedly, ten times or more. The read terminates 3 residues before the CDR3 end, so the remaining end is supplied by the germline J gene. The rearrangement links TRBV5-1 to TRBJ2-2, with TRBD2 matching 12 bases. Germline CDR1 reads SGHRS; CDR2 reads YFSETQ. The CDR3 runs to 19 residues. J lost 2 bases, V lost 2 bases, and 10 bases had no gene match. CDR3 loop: CASSLMGLAGLDNTGELFF. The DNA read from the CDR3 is TGCGCCAGCAGCTTAATGGGACTAGCGGGTTTAGACAACACCGGGGAG.

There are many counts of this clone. CDR3 region: CSPPLQETQYF. CDR3 DNA, as far as it was read: TGCAGCCCCCCCCTACAAGAGACC. The chain combines TRBV20-1 with TRBJ2-5; D uncertain. With the read ending 3 residues before the CDR3 end, the germline J gene is used to fill in that end. Germline assignment: CDR1 DFQATT and CDR2 SNEGSKA (reference sequence). This CDR3 comprises 11 residues.

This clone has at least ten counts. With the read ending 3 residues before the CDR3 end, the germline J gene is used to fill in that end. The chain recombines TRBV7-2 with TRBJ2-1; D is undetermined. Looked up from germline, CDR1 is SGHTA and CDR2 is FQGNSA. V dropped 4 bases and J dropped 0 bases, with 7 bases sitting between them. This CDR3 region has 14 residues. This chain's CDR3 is CASSSSGSYNEQFF. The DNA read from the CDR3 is TGTGCCAGCAGCTCCTCAGGCTCCTACAATGAG.

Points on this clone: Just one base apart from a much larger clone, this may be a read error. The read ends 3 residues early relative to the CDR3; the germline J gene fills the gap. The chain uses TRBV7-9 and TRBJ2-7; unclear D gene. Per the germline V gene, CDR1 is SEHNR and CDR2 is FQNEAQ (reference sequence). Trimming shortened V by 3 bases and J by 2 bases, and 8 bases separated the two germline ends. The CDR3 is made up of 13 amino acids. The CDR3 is CASSFHGPYEQYF. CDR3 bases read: TGTGCCAGCAGCTTCCATGGCCCCTACGAG.

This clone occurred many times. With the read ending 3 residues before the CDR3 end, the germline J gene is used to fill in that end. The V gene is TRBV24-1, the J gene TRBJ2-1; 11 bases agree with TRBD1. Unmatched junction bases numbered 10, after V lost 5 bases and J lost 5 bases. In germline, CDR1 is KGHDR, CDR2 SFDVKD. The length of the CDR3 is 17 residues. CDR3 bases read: TGTGCCACCAGTGGGGGTTGGGGGGACAGGGGGGACAATGAG. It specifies CATSGGWGDRGDNE. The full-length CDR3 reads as CATSGGWGDRGDNEQFF.

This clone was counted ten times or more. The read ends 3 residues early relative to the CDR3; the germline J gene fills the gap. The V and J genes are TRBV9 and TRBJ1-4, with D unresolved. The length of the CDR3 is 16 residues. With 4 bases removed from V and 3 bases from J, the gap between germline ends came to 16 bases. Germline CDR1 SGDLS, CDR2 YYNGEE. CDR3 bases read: TGTGCCAGCAGCCCCCGGGGAGGGCAGTCTAATGAAAAA. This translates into CASSPRGGQSNEK. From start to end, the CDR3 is CASSPRGGQSNEKLFF. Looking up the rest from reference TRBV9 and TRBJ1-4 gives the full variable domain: DSGVTQTPKHLITATGQRVTLRCSPRSGDLSVYWYQQSLDQGLQFLIQYYNGEERAKGNILERFSAQQFPDLHSELNLSSLELGDSALYFCASSPRGGQSNEKLFFGSGTQLSVL.

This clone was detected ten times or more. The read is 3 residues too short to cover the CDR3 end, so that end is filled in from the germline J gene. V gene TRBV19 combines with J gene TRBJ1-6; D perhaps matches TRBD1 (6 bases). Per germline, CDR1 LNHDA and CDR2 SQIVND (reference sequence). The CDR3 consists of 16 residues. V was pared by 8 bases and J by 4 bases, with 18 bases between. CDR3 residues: CASSSGQRSYNSPLHF. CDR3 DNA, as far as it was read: TGTGCCAGTTCAAGCGGACAGCGCTCGTATAATTCACCC.

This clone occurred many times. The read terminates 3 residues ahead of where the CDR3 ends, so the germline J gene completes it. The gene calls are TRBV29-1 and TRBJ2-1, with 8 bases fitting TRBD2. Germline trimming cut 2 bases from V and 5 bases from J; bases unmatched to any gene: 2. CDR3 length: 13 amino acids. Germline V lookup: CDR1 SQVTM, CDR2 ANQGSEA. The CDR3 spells CSVEPLADNEQFF. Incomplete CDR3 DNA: TGCAGCGTTGAACCACTAGCGGACAATGAG.

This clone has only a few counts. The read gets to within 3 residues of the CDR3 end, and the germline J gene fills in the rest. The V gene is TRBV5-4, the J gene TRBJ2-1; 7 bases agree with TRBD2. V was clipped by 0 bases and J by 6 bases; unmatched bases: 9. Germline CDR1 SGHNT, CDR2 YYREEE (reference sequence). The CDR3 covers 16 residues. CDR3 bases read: TGTGCCAGCAGCTTGGAAGCCAGCGGGAAACTCAATGAG. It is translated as CASSLEASGKLNE. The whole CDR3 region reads CASSLEASGKLNEQFF.

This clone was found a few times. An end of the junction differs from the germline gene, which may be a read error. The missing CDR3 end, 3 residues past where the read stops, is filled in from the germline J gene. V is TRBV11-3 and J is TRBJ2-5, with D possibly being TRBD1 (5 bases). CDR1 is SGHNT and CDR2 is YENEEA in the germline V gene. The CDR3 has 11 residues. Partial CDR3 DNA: TGTGCCGGCAGTTCCCAGGGGACC. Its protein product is CAGSSQGT. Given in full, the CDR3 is CAGSSQGTQYF.

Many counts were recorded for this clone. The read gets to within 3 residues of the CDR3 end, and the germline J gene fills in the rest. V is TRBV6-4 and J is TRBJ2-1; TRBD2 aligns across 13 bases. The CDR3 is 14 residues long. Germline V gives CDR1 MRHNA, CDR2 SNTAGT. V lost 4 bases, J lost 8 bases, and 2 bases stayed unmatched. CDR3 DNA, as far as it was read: TGTGCCAGCAGTGGACTAGCGGGAGGTCATGAG. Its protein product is CASSGLAGGHE. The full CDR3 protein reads CASSGLAGGHEQFF.

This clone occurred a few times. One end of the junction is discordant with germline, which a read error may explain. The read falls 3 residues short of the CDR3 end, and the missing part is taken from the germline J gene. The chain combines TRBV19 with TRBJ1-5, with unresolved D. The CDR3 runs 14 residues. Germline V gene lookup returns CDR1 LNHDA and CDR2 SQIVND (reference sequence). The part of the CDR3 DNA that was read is TGTGCCAGTAGCCCACTCAATAGCCATCAGCCC. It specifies CASSPLNSHQP. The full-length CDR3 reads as CASSPLNSHQPQHF.

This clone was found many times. Here the CDR3 reads CASSLRSGTVSYEQYF. CDR3 DNA, as far as it was read: TGTGCCAGCTCACTAAGATCCGGGACAGTTTCCTACGAG. V is TRBV18 and J is TRBJ2-7; 7 bases match TRBD1. The read ends 3 residues early relative to the CDR3; the germline J gene fills the gap. Germline V gene sequence: CDR1 KGHSH, CDR2 LQKENI. This CDR3 is 16 amino acids long. J was trimmed by 1 base and V by 4 bases; bases with no gene match: 10.

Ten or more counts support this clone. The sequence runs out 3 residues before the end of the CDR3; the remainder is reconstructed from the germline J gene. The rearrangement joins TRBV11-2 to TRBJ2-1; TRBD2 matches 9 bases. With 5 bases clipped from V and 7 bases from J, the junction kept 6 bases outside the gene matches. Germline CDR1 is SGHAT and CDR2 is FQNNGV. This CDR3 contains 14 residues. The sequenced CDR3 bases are TGTGCCAGCAGCCCTCTCCTAGCGGGAAATGAG. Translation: CASSPLLAGNE. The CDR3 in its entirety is CASSPLLAGNEQFF.

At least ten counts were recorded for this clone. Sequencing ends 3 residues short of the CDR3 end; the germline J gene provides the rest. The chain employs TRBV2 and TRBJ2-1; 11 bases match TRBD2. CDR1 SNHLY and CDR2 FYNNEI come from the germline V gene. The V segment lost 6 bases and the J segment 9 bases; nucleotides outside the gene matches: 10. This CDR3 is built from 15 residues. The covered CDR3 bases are TGTGCCAGCAGCACTAGCGGGAGTGGTCTGGGTGAG. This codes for CASSTSGSGLGE. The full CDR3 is CASSTSGSGLGEQFF.

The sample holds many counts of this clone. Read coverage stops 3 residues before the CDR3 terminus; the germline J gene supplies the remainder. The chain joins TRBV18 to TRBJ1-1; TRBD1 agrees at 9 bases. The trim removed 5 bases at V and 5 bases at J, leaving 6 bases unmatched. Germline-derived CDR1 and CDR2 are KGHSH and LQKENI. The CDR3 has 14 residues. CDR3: CASSKTGGGTEAFF. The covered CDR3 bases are TGTGCCAGCTCAAAGACAGGGGGAGGGACTGAA.

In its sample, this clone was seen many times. Incomplete CDR3 DNA: TGTGCCAGCACTTGGTCAGGGGGTTGGGGC. Its translation is CASTWSGGWG. The whole CDR3 protein is CASTWSGGWGYTF. The rearrangement links TRBV7-2 to TRBJ1-2; 7 bases are shared with TRBD1. The read falls 3 residues short of the CDR3 end, and the missing part is taken from the germline J gene. CDR1 is SGHTA, CDR2 FQGNSA, per germline. This CDR3 spans 13 amino acids.

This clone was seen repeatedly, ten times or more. CDR3 sequence: CASSTRTGGRQETQYF. The CDR3 DNA, read in part, is TGTGCCAGTAGTACCCGGACAGGGGGCCGCCAAGAGACC. The V gene is TRBV19, the J gene TRBJ2-5; 11 bases line up with TRBD1. The read ends 3 residues before the CDR3 terminus; that terminus is restored from the germline J gene. Germline trimming cut 4 bases from V and 1 base from J; bases unmatched to any gene: 5. Per the germline V gene, CDR1 is LNHDA and CDR2 is SQIVND (reference sequence). This CDR3 is 16 amino acids long.

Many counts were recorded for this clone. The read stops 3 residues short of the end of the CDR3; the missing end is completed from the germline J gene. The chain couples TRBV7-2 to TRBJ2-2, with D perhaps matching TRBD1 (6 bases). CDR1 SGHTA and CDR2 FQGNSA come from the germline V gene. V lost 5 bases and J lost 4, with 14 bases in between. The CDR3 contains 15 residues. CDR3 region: CASSTRTVGTGELFF. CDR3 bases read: TGTGCCAGCAGCACGAGGACAGTGGGCACCGGGGAG.

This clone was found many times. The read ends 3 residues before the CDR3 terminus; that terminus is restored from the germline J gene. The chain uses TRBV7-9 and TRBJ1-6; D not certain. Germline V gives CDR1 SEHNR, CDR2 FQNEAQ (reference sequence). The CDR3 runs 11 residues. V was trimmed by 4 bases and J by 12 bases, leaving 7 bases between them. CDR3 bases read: TGTGCCAGCAGCTCCCCGGGACCC. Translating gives CASSSPGP. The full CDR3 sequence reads CASSSPGPLHF.

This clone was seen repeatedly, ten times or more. The covered CDR3 bases are TGTGCCAGCAGCTCACTAGGGAACAATGAG. This sequence encodes CASSSLGNNE. In full, the CDR3 is CASSSLGNNEQFF. The rearrangement links TRBV12-3 or TRBV12-4 to TRBJ2-1; D perhaps matches TRBD2 (5 bases). The read terminates 3 residues before the CDR3 end, so the remaining end is supplied by the germline J gene. With 6 bases removed from V and 5 bases from J, the gap between germline ends came to 11 bases. This CDR3 spans 13 amino acids.

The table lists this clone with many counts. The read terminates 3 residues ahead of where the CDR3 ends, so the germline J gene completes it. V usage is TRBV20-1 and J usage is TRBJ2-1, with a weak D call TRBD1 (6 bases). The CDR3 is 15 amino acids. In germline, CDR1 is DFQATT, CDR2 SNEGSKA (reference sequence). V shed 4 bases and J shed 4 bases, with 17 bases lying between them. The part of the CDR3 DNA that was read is TGCAGTGCTATGCCCGGGACATCGGGTTACAATGAG. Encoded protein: CSAMPGTSGYNE. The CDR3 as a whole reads CSAMPGTSGYNEQFF.

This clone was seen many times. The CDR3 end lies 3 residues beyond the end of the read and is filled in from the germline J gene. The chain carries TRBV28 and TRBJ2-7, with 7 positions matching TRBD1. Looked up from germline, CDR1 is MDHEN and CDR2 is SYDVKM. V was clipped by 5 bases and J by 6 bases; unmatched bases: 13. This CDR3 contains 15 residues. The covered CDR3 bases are TGTGCCAGCAGTGGGCCGGACAGGCCGGGAAGCGAG. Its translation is CASSGPDRPGSE. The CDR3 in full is CASSGPDRPGSEQYF.